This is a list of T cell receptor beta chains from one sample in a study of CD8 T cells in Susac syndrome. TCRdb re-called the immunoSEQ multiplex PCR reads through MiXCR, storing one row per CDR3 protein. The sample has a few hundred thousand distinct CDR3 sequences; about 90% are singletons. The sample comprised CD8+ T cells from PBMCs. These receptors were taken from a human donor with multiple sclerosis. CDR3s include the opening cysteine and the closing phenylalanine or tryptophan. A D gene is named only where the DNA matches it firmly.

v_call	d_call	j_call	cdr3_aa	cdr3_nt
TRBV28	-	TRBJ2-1	CASSLYEAQFIGQQFF	TGTGCCAGCAGTTTATACGAGGCGCAATTCATTGGCCAGCAGTTCTTC
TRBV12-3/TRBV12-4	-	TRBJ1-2	CASSGPIPYPRGYTF	TGTGCCAGCAGTGGGCCAATCCCTTACCCGCGGGGCTACACCTTC
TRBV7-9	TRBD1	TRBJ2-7	CASSLEAGTGAYEQYF	TGTGCCAGCAGCTTAGAGGCCGGGACAGGAGCCTACGAGCAGTACTTC
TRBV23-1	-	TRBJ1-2	CATLTTGGYGYTF	TGCGCCACGTTGACCACGGGAGGGTATGGCTACACCTTC
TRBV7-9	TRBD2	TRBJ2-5	CASSPELAERETQYF	TGTGCCAGCAGCCCAGAACTAGCGGAACGGGAGACCCAGTACTTC
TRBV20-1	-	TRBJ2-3	CSAEIRTSTDTQYF	TGCAGTGCTGAAATTAGGACTAGCACAGATACGCAGTATTTT
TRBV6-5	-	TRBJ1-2	CASSYGSRDGYTF	TGTGCCAGCAGTTACGGGAGTAGGGATGGCTACACCTTC
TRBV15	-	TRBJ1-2	CATSRESARDGYTF	TGTGCCACCAGCAGGGAATCTGCCCGAGATGGCTACACCTTC
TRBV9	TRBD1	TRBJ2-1	CASSEGGHNEQFF	TGTGCCAGCAGCGAAGGGGGCCACAATGAGCAGTTCTTC
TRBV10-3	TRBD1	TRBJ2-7	CAISPRDRSDEQYF	TGTGCCATCAGCCCCAGGGACAGATCCGACGAGCAGTACTTC
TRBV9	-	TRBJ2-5	CASSPGHSMLQQYF	TGTGCCAGCAGCCCAGGGCATAGTATGTTGCAACAGTACTTC
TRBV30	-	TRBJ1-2	CAWAPDSYGYTF	TGTGCCTGGGCTCCCGACAGCTATGGCTACACCTTC
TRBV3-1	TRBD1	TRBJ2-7	CASSQEGTGDYEQYF	TGTGCCAGCAGCCAAGAGGGGACAGGGGACTACGAGCAGTACTTC